The 7 T cell receptor beta chains below all came from one sample that was sequenced in a study of blood T cell repertoires in COVID-19. Data came from immunoSEQ multiplex PCR; TCRdb stores just in-frame clones and leaves some out. The table includes 40,000 or so clones, around 86% detected once. The sample consisted of peripheral blood. These receptors originate from a man aged 50-59 years with active COVID-19.

The rearrangement uses TRBV5-1 and TRBJ2-5; D is possibly TRBD1 (6 bases). The length of the CDR3 is 14 residues. Germline V lookup: CDR1 SGHRS, CDR2 YFSETQ. The V end lost 0 bases, the J end lost 2 bases, and 8 bases lay between the germline ends. The CDR3 is CASSLGGQQETQYF. The CDR3 DNA reads as TGCGCCAGCAGCTTGGGTGGACAGCAAGAGACCCAGTACTTC.

This chain joins TRBV5-1 and TRBJ1-4; perhaps TRBD1 as D (6 bases). Germline V gene lookup returns CDR1 SGHRS and CDR2 YFSETQ. The germline V and J ends were trimmed by 2 bases and 7 bases, with 12 bases remaining between them. The CDR3 has 14 amino acids. CDR3 in DNA: TGCGCCAGCAGCTTAGGCAGGGGCCCTGAAAAACTGTTTTTT. This translates into CASSLGRGPEKLFF. The full variable domain, rest sourced from reference TRBV5-1 and TRBJ1-4, is KAGVTQTPRYLIKTRGQQVTLSCSPISGHRSVSWYQQTPGQGLQFLFEYFSETQRNKGNFPGRFSGRQFSNSRSEMNVSTLELGDSALYLCASSLGRGPEKLFFGSGTQLSVL.

The chain joins TRBV9 to TRBJ1-1; 9 nucleotides line up with TRBD1. J gave up 0 bases and V 4 bases, and 10 bases lay outside the gene matches. CDR1 SGDLS and CDR2 YYNGEE come from the germline V gene. CDR3 length: 17 amino acids. The CDR3: CASSPADRGRLNTEAFF. The CDR3 DNA reads as TGTGCCAGCAGCCCAGCGGACAGGGGACGGCTGAACACTGAAGCTTTCTTT.

J is TRBJ1-2 and V is TRBV5-6; D is perhaps TRBD1 (6 bases). The length of the CDR3 is 13 residues. CDR1 and CDR2 (germline): SGHDT, YYEEEE. The V end was cut by 2 bases, the J end by 3 bases, with 8 bases between. The CDR3 DNA sequence: TGTGCCAGCAGCTTCGGGACACACTATGGCTACACCTTC. Protein sequence: CASSFGTHYGYTF.

This clone has more than one count but fewer than ten. The rearrangement uses TRBV7-9 and TRBJ2-2; a weak D match, TRBD1 (5 bases). The CDR3 consists of 13 residues. Trimming took off 5 bases at V and 13 bases at J, with 17 bases between the two ends. Germline V lookup: CDR1 SEHNR, CDR2 FQNEAQ (reference sequence). The CDR3 loop reads CASSQTAWSWLFF. The CDR3 nucleotides are TGTGCCAGCAGCCAGACAGCCTGGTCATGGCTGTTTTTT.

The genes are TRBV3-1 (or the pseudogene TRBV3-2) and TRBJ2-1; 7 bases line up with TRBD1. The J segment lost 7 bases and the V segment lost 4 bases, leaving 7 bases of the junction unmatched. The CDR3 loop spans 14 amino acids. Germline CDR1 LGHDT, CDR2 YNNKEL (reference sequence). The CDR3 region is CASSLYRGINEQFF. The CDR3 DNA follows: TGTGCCAGCAGCCTCTACAGGGGAATAAATGAGCAGTTCTTC.

The J gene is TRBJ2-2, the V gene TRBV3-1 (or the pseudogene TRBV3-2); maybe TRBD2 (6 bases). CDR3 length equals 15 residues. V lost 3 bases, J lost 8 bases, and 16 bases lay in between. CDR1 LGHDT and CDR2 YNNKEL come from the germline V gene (reference sequence). DNA of the CDR3: TGTGCCAGCAGCCATGTCGGGGGTCAATCGGGGGAGCTGTTTTTT. This sequence encodes CASSHVGGQSGELFF.